One and the same sample provided the 7 T cell receptor beta chains below, sequenced in a study of T cells in Graves' hyperthyroidism and ophthalmopathy. Amplification of TCR beta CDR3 regions used RNA as the template. HTBI primers drove first-round RT-PCR of the TCR CDR3. TCRdb reprocessed the multiplex PCR reads with MiXCR, giving one entry per CDR3 protein. Of roughly 500,000 distinct CDR3 sequences in the sample, about 14% were seen once. The sequenced sample consisted of blood. The receptors were gathered from a woman younger than 45 with Graves' hyperthyroidism that later progressed to Graves' ophthalmopathy.

The DNA of the CDR3 is TGTGCCAGTAAGGCTCGAGACAGGGGTCTGCACACTGAAGCTTTCTTT. Amino acid sequence: CASKARDRGLHTEAFF. The V gene is TRBV19, the J gene TRBJ1-1; 8 nucleotides match TRBD1. The CDR3 sequence is 16 residues long. The V and J ends lost 7 bases and 3 bases, in that order; junction bases with no gene match: 13. Germline V gene lookup returns CDR1 LNHDA and CDR2 SQIVND (reference sequence).

This clonotype was detected many times. CDR3 region: CASKDLRTSGRARNEQFF. As DNA, the CDR3 is TGTGCCAGTAAAGATCTAAGGACTAGCGGGAGGGCAAGGAATGAGCAGTTCTTC. The V call is TRBV19, the J call TRBJ2-1, with TRBD2 identical over 15 bases. V dropped 7 bases and J dropped 7; count of bases not matched to a gene: 14. Germline V gene lookup returns CDR1 LNHDA and CDR2 SQIVND (reference sequence). The CDR3 loop spans 18 amino acids.

At least ten counts were recorded for this clonotype. This chain connects TRBV7-8 to TRBJ2-1; 9 bases agree with TRBD2. V gave up 3 bases and J gave up 3 bases; unmatched junction bases: 6. The CDR3 covers 16 residues. The V gene's germline CDR1 is SGHVS and CDR2 FQNEAQ. CDR3 residues: CASSFEGAGGYNEQFF. In DNA, the CDR3 is TGTGCCAGCAGCTTCGAGGGAGCGGGAGGCTACAATGAGCAGTTCTTC.

This clonotype ranks as medium-sized. J is TRBJ1-1 and V is TRBV11-1; no clear D gene. Trimming left V 5 bases short and J 6 bases short, with 13 bases between. CDR3 length: 13 amino acids. Germline V lookup: CDR1 SGHAT, CDR2 FQDESV (reference sequence). The CDR3 protein is CASSTNLDSEAFF. Written as DNA, the CDR3 is TGTGCCAGCAGCACTAACTTAGACTCTGAAGCTTTCTTT. Variable domain in full (rest from reference TRBV11-1 and TRBJ1-1): EAEVAQSPRYKITEKSQAVAFWCDPISGHATLYWYRQILGQGPELLVQFQDESVVDDSQLPKDRFSAERLKGVDSTLKIQPAELGDSAMYLCASSTNLDSEAFFGQGTRLTVV.

This clonotype has a count of ten or more. The chain is built from TRBV6-1 and TRBJ2-1; 10 nucleotides line up with TRBD1. Germline CDR1 is MNHNS and CDR2 is SASEGT. This CDR3 region has 15 residues. V was clipped by 4 bases and J by 8 bases; unmatched bases: 8. The CDR3 region has the DNA TGTGCCAGCAGTGCCACAGCCGGGACAGGGGATGAGCAGTTCTTC. This gives the protein CASSATAGTGDEQFF.

This clonotype was counted at least ten times. The chain uses TRBV18 and TRBJ1-5; 7 bases line up with TRBD1. Per the germline V gene, CDR1 is KGHSH and CDR2 is LQKENI. Trimming took 3 bases from V and 6 from J; bases not matched to a gene: 2. The CDR3 covers 13 residues. Here the CDR3 reads CASSPEGAQPQHF. CDR3 nucleotide sequence: TGTGCCAGCTCACCTGAGGGGGCTCAGCCCCAGCATTTT.

This clonotype was seen at least ten times. This chain joins TRBV27 and TRBJ1-1; D is unresolved. The CDR3 loop spans 15 amino acids. V shed 3 bases and J shed 2 bases, with 13 bases lying between them. CDR1 is MNHEY, CDR2 SMNVEV, per germline (reference sequence). CDR3 bases: TGTGCCAGCAGTTTTTCCCCGTCTATTAACACTGAAGCTTTCTTT. The encoded protein is CASSFSPSINTEAFF.